These T cell receptor beta chains were read from a single sample in a study of regulatory T cells in long-lasting Graves disease. Via MiXCR, TCRdb re-called the multiplex PCR reads, giving one row per CDR3 protein. The sample yields 200,000 to 250,000 distinct CDR3 sequences, roughly 20% seen once. In addition, the sample was reused for a study of T cells in Graves' hyperthyroidism and ophthalmopathy.

The specimen comprised peripheral blood mononuclear cells (PBMCs), sampled at new diagnosis, from a patient treated with antithyroid drugs. The source of these receptors is a woman between 25 and 40 years old with Graves disease. Each CDR3 is given with its conserved first and last residue. D genes are given only for firm matches. Some rows mark clone size as missing; the rest say once, few, many or name a class of expanded clone.

j_call: TRBJ1-1; clone_size: many; v_call: TRBV6-5; d_call: .; cdr3_nt: TGTGCCAGCAGTTACAGGAGGGGTCAAACCTCGAACACTGAAGCTTTCTTT; cdr3_aa: CASSYRRGQTSNTEAFF
j_call: TRBJ1-1; clone_size: many; v_call: TRBV24-1; d_call: .; cdr3_nt: TGTGCCACCAGCCTTGCCCCTCCGCGGGGATCGACTGAAGCTTTCTTT; cdr3_aa: CATSLAPPRGSTEAFF
j_call: TRBJ1-1; clone_size: many; v_call: TRBV2; d_call: TRBD1; cdr3_nt: TGTGCCAGCAGCGGGCCTGACAGGGTGCGGGAAGCTTTCTTT; cdr3_aa: CASSGPDRVREAFF
j_call: TRBJ1-4; clone_size: many; v_call: TRBV5-6; d_call: .; cdr3_nt: TGTGCCAGCAGCTTGGATAGCTCTGGGGAAAAACTGTTTTTT; cdr3_aa: CASSLDSSGEKLFF
j_call: TRBJ2-7; clone_size: .; v_call: TRBV5-1; d_call: TRBD2; cdr3_nt: TGCGCCAGCAGCTTGGGTCCCGGGACTAGCGGGTACTCCTACGAGCAGTACTTC; cdr3_aa: CASSLGPGTSGYSYEQYF
j_call: TRBJ1-4; clone_size: .; v_call: TRBV7-9; d_call: .; cdr3_nt: TGTGCCAGCAAGAAAACTAATGAAAAACTGTTTTTT; cdr3_aa: CASKKTNEKLFF
j_call: TRBJ2-2; clone_size: many; v_call: TRBV2; d_call: .; cdr3_nt: TGTGCCAGCAGTGAGGAGTCTCTGAGGGAGCTGTTTTTT; cdr3_aa: CASSEESLRELFF
j_call: TRBJ1-2; clone_size: many; v_call: TRBV5-1; d_call: .; cdr3_nt: TGCGCCAGCACCCGGGAGACCTGGGGCTTTGGCTACACCTTC; cdr3_aa: CASTRETWGFGYTF
j_call: TRBJ1-1; clone_size: many; v_call: TRBV27; d_call: .; cdr3_nt: TGTGCCAGCAGTTTTGGGTGGGGCACTGAAGCTTTCTTT; cdr3_aa: CASSFGWGTEAFF
j_call: TRBJ1-4; clone_size: .; v_call: TRBV9; d_call: .; cdr3_nt: TGTGCCAGCAGCCGACAGGTTAATAATGAAAAACTGTTTTTT; cdr3_aa: CASSRQVNNEKLFF
j_call: TRBJ2-7; clone_size: many; v_call: TRBV7-2; d_call: TRBD1; cdr3_nt: TGTGCCAGCAGCTTACCCAGGACAGGCAGTCGCTACGAGCAGTACTTC; cdr3_aa: CASSLPRTGSRYEQYF
j_call: TRBJ2-7; clone_size: many; v_call: TRBV7-9; d_call: .; cdr3_nt: TGTGCCAGCAGCTTACAGAACGAGCAGTACTTC; cdr3_aa: CASSLQNEQYF
j_call: TRBJ1-2; clone_size: many; v_call: TRBV20-1; d_call: TRBD1; cdr3_nt: TGCAGTGCTGTAACAGGGGGCTTTTACGGCTACACCTTC; cdr3_aa: CSAVTGGFYGYTF
j_call: TRBJ2-2; clone_size: many; v_call: TRBV28; d_call: TRBD2; cdr3_nt: TGTGCCAGCAGTTTATTGAGCGGGGGGGCCGACGGGGAGCTGTTTTTT; cdr3_aa: CASSLLSGGADGELFF
j_call: TRBJ1-5; clone_size: many; v_call: TRBV2; d_call: .; cdr3_nt: TGTGCCAGCAGTGAAGGACAGGTTAATAGCAATCAGCCCCAGCATTTT; cdr3_aa: CASSEGQVNSNQPQHF
j_call: TRBJ1-1; clone_size: many; v_call: TRBV18; d_call: TRBD1; cdr3_nt: TGTGCCAGCTCTCTTCGGACAGGGAAGGGCACTGAAGCTTTCTTT; cdr3_aa: CASSLRTGKGTEAFF
j_call: TRBJ2-4; clone_size: few; v_call: TRBV19; d_call: TRBD2; cdr3_nt: TGTGCCAGTACCGCGGGGGGGTTAAACATTCAGTACTTC; cdr3_aa: CASTAGGLNIQYF
j_call: TRBJ2-5; clone_size: many; v_call: TRBV29-1; d_call: .; cdr3_nt: TGCAGCGTTGAAGATCCAAGGGGGGGCGTGGAGACCCAGTACTTC; cdr3_aa: CSVEDPRGGVETQYF
j_call: TRBJ2-5; clone_size: .; v_call: TRBV15; d_call: .; cdr3_nt: TGTGCCACCAGCAGAGGGTGGCGGGGCCCGGGGGGCGCTCAAGAGACCCAGTACTTC; cdr3_aa: CATSRGWRGPGGAQETQYF
j_call: TRBJ2-7; clone_size: .; v_call: TRBV28; d_call: TRBD1; cdr3_nt: TGTGCCAGCAGTGGGACAGGGGGTTCGAGGGAGCAGTACTTC; cdr3_aa: CASSGTGGSREQYF